This TCR beta chain was captured by sequencing in a study of PD-1 blockade in classical Hodgkin lymphoma. All patients relapsed after autologous stem cell transplantation, and brentuximab vedotin exposure varied. Concerning this clone: Other DNA variants within this sample encode the same CDR3.

Trimming left V 4 bases short and J 0 bases short, with 11 bases between. Per germline, CDR1 SGHAT and CDR2 FQNNGV. The CDR3 contains 15 residues. Clones were read by immunoSEQ multiplex PCR, and TCRdb kept only the in-frame ones, dropping some. There are 40,000 to 50,000 clones in the sample; about 77% occur only once, and about an eighth lies in the top ten. This rearrangement joins TRBV11-2 to TRBJ2-3; D not certain. Sequenced here: peripheral blood mononuclear cells (PBMCs), sampled at baseline. The clonotype comes from a human donor with classical Hodgkin lymphoma. CDR3 bases: TGTGCCAGCAGCTCGCAGACAAGTAGCACAGATACGCAGTATTTT. Translating it yields CASSSQTSSTDTQYF.